The clone carrying this T cell receptor beta chain was observed a handful of times. What it binds is not known. The sample comes from a study of post-analysis software for immune sequencing data. As for the study in general: Relapsing-remitting, secondary progressive and progressive-relapsing multiple sclerosis were all included among the disease courses. Broader study findings: Normalized Chao1 diversity was significantly lower in multiple sclerosis patients than in controls. With TRBV5-6, TRBV5-1 and TRBV20-1 included, about five TRBV segments were more frequent in patients than in controls.

The library was made from cDNA and included unique molecular identifiers. Each sample of about 1 to 10 million input T cells yielded approximately 500,000 cDNA molecules, so each molecule approximated one T cell. TCRdb re-derived calls from the PCR reads in MiXCR, one entry per CDR3 protein. The sample carries 650,000 to 850,000 distinct CDR3 sequences, under 70% recorded once. Losses at the gene ends were 0 bases for V and 3 bases for J; bases not matched to a gene: 8. CDR1 is SGDLS and CDR2 is YYNGEE in the germline V gene. The CDR3 runs 16 residues. The source of this sequence is a girl aged 10 to 17 with multiple sclerosis. The sample comprised blood. The chain is built from TRBV9 and TRBJ2-5, with TRBD2 matching 7 bases. The CDR3 sequence: CASSVDGAGVKETQYF. The CDR3 DNA reads as TGTGCCAGCAGCGTAGATGGGGCGGGAGTCAAAGAGACCCAGTACTTC. Full variable domain (remainder filled in from reference TRBV9 and TRBJ2-5): DSGVTQTPKHLITATGQRVTLRCSPRSGDLSVYWYQQSLDQGLQFLIQYYNGEERAKGNILERFSAQQFPDLHSELNLSSLELGDSALYFCASSVDGAGVKETQYFGPGTRLLVL.